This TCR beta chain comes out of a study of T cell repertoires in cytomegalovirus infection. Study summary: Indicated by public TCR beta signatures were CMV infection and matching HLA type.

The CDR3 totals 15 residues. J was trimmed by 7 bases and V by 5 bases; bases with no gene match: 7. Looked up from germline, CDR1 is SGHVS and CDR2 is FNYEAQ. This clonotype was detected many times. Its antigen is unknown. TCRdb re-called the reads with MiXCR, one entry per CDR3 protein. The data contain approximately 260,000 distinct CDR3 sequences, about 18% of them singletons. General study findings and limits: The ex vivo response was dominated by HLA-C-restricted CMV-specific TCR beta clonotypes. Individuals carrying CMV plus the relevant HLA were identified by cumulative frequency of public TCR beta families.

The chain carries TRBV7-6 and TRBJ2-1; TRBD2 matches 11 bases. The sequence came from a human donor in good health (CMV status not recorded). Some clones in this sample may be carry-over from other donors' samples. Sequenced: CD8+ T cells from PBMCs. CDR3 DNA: TGTGCCAGCAGCGTTAGCGGGGGGGCTCCGAATGAGCAGTTCTTC. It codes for CASSVSGGAPNEQFF.